These T cell receptor beta chains were read from a single sample in a study of T cell repertoires in cytomegalovirus infection. Their antigen targets remain unknown. TCRdb independently ran MiXCR on the reads; one entry per CDR3 protein. The sample lists roughly 570,000 distinct CDR3 sequences; about 40% were seen once. Source: cultured PBMCs, taken from culture after CMV antigen stimulation. The origin of the receptors is a human donor in good health (CMV status not recorded). Some clones in this sample may be carry-over from other donors' samples. CDR3s include the opening cysteine and the closing phenylalanine or tryptophan. The order of the fields is V gene, D gene, J gene, clone size, CDR3 DNA, CDR3 protein. A D gene is named only where the DNA matches it firmly. Size tells how often a clone was seen (once, few, many) or the class of an expanded clone, and some rows leave it out.

>TRBV7-2|NA|TRBJ2-2|NA
TGTGCCAGCAGCCGTCCCGGGGGCTCCGGGGAGCTGTTTTTT
CASSRPGGSGELFF
>TRBV2|NA|TRBJ1-5|NA
TGTCCCAGCAGTGAACCAGGGATGATCGATCAGCCCCAGCATTTT
CPSSEPGMIDQPQHF
>TRBV2|NA|TRBJ2-3|NA
TGTGCCAGCACCCCCGGCCGGGGTTCGACAGATACGCAGTATTTT
CASTPGRGSTDTQYF
>TRBV10-3|TRBD1|TRBJ2-1|NA
TGTGCCATCAGTACAGGGGGCGTCATACATGAGCAGTTCTTC
CAISTGGVIHEQFF
>TRBV27|TRBD2|TRBJ2-3|NA
TGTGCCAGCAGTCCGAGACTAGCGGGCCGTGATACGCAGTATTTT
CASSPRLAGRDTQYF
>TRBV4-1|NA|TRBJ2-7|NA
TGCGCCAGCAGCCAAGTTTGGGGACTTTCCTACGAGCAGTACTTC
CASSQVWGLSYEQYF
>TRBV7-8|NA|TRBJ2-5|many
TGTGCCAGCAGCTTAGGGGAACAGGAAACTTTAGAGACCCAGTACTTC
CASSLGEQETLETQYF
>TRBV2|NA|TRBJ2-1|once
TGTGCCAGCCGGAGAAGGGAGGCATCCTACAATGAGCAGTTCTTC
CASRRREASYNEQFF
>TRBV7-6|NA|TRBJ1-3|NA
TGTGCCAGCAGCTTAGGCGAAGTCCCCGGAAACACCATATATTTT
CASSLGEVPGNTIYF
>TRBV19|TRBD2|TRBJ2-1|NA
TGTGCCAGTAGTATACCGGGGGGGGAGCAGTTCTTC
CASSIPGGEQFF
>TRBV7-8|NA|TRBJ2-7|NA
TGTGCCAGCAGCTTAGGAGTTCGGGCTAGGAGGTACGAGCAGTACTTC
CASSLGVRARRYEQYF
>TRBV7-8|NA|TRBJ2-1|NA
TGTGCCAGCAGCGGCCTAATCCGGTCTGACGAGCAGTTCTTC
CASSGLIRSDEQFF
>TRBV7-2|TRBD2|TRBJ2-5|few
TGTGCCAGCAGCTTACGACCCTCCAGCGGGAGTATAGAGACCCAGTACTTC
CASSLRPSSGSIETQYF
>TRBV7-8|NA|TRBJ2-5|NA
TGTGCCAGCACCCCGGTGATGGGGGAGACCCAGTACTTC
CASTPVMGETQYF
>TRBV27|NA|TRBJ2-3|NA
TGTGCCAGCAGTTTAACCCTCCGGGATACGCAGTATTTT
CASSLTLRDTQYF
>TRBV7-8|TRBD1|TRBJ1-5|NA
TGTGCCAGCAGCTACAGACCCCGGGACAGGAGTTTCGGGAATCAGCCCCAGCATTTT
CASSYRPRDRSFGNQPQHF